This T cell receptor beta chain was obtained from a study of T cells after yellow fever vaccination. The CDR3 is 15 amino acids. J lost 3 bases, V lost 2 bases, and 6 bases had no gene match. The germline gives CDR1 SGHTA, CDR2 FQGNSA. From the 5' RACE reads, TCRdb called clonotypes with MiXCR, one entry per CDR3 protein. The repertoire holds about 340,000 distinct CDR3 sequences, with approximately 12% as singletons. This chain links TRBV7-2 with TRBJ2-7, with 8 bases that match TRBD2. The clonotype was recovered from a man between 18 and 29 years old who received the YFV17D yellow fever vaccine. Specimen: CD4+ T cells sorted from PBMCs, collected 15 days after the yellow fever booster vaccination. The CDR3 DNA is TGTGCCAGCAGCTTATTCGGGGGGGGCGGCTACGAGCAGTACTTC. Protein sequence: CASSLFGGGGYEQYF.